A single sample gave rise to the 15 T cell receptor beta chains below, sequenced in a study of T cells in Graves' hyperthyroidism and ophthalmopathy. Amplified TCR beta CDR3 regions derived from RNA transcripts. RT-PCR in the first round (using the HTBI primer set) targeted the TCR CDR3. TCRdb re-derived calls from the multiplex PCR reads in MiXCR, one entry per CDR3 protein. The profile shows almost 500,000 distinct CDR3 sequences, 22% of them singletons. The sequenced sample was blood. The receptors derive from a woman in her 70s with Graves' ophthalmopathy.

This clonotype came up many times. The rearrangement joins TRBV5-1 to TRBJ2-2, with D possibly matching TRBD2 (5 bases). Trimming removed 0 bases at V and 4 bases at J, with 10 bases between. The CDR3 contains 15 residues. From germline, CDR1 is SGHRS and CDR2 YFSETQ. The CDR3 DNA follows: TGCGCCAGCAGCTTGGGGGAGATTCTCACCGGGGAGCTGTTTTTT. It encodes CASSLGEILTGELFF. The variable domain in full, completed from reference TRBV5-1 and TRBJ2-2, reads KAGVTQTPRYLIKTRGQQVTLSCSPISGHRSVSWYQQTPGQGLQFLFEYFSETQRNKGNFPGRFSGRQFSNSRSEMNVSTLELGDSALYLCASSLGEILTGELFFGEGSRLTVL.

This chain joins TRBV4-2 and TRBJ2-2; 8 positions match TRBD2. Germline loops: CDR1 LGHNA, CDR2 YNFKEQ. The CDR3 is made up of 17 amino acids. V gave up 0 bases and J gave up 3 bases; unmatched junction bases: 6. In DNA form, the CDR3 reads TGTGCCAGCAGCCAAGATGAGACTAGCGCCTACACCGGGGAGCTGTTTTTT. This sequence encodes CASSQDETSAYTGELFF.

Ten or more counts support this clonotype. The chain joins TRBV6-1 to TRBJ1-2, with D perhaps matching TRBD1 (5 bases). The germline V and J ends were trimmed by 4 bases and 4 bases, with 10 bases remaining between them. The CDR3 extends over 13 amino acids. Germline V gene sequence: CDR1 MNHNS, CDR2 SASEGT. This chain's CDR3 is CASSGGEVYGYTF. In DNA, the CDR3 is TGTGCCAGCAGTGGAGGGGAGGTCTATGGCTACACCTTC.

This clonotype was seen many times. The chain uses TRBV7-8 and TRBJ2-6, with TRBD2 as a possible D gene (5 bases). Trimming stripped 5 bases from V and 0 bases from J, with 17 bases between. This CDR3 contains 18 residues. CDR1 is SGHVS, CDR2 FQNEAQ, per germline. The CDR3 DNA reads as TGTGCCAGCAGCGTCGCCGGACTGGACCTCTCTGGGGCCAACGTCCTGACTTTC. It translates to CASSVAGLDLSGANVLTF. Looking up the rest from reference TRBV7-8 and TRBJ2-6 gives the full variable domain: GAGVSQSPRYKVAKRGQDVALRCDPISGHVSLFWYQQALGQGPEFLTYFQNEAQLDKSGLPSDRFFAERPEGSVSTLKIQRTQQEDSAVYLCASSVAGLDLSGANVLTFGAGSRLTVL.

As to this clonotype: One end of the junction varies from germline; a read error may be responsible. The chain has TRBV6-1 and TRBJ1-4; the D is unclear. This CDR3 is 16 amino acids long. The germline V gene has CDR1 MNHNS and CDR2 SASEGT. The CDR3 DNA reads as TGTGCCAGCAGTGAAATCTTCTGGGGAGGAAATGAAAAACTGGTTTTT. Its translation: CASSEIFWGGNEKLVF.

This clonotype was seen a handful of times. This rearrangement joins TRBV18 to TRBJ2-3; D ambiguous. CDR1 is KGHSH and CDR2 is LQKENI in the germline V gene. The V end was cut by 3 bases, the J end by 7 bases, with 11 bases between. The length of the CDR3 is 13 residues. CDR3 amino acids: CASSPPGPNTQYF. DNA of the CDR3: TGTGCCAGCTCACCTCCGGGCCCTAATACGCAGTATTTT.

The chain carries TRBV7-2 and TRBJ2-5, with TRBD2 matching 9 bases. The CDR3 length is 17 residues. V lost 2 bases and J lost 5; bases outside the gene matches: 12. Germline lookup yields CDR1 SGHTA and CDR2 FQGNSA. The CDR3 coding sequence is TGTGCCAGCAGCTTATATGGGGTTCGGGCGGGAGGGGAGACCCAGTACTTC. Translating gives CASSLYGVRAGGETQYF.

This rearrangement joins TRBV10-2 to TRBJ1-5, with 7 positions matching TRBD1. V shed 0 bases, J shed 2 bases, and the junction held 13 bases outside the gene matches. There are 19 residues in the CDR3. Germline V gene sequence: CDR1 WSHSY, CDR2 SAAADI. In nucleotides, the CDR3 is TGCGCCAGCAGTGAGTCAGACAGGGTGGGGCGGGGCGGCAATCAGCCCCAGCATTTT. Translation: CASSESDRVGRGGNQPQHF.

This clonotype has only a few counts. This chain uses TRBV11-2 with TRBJ1-2, with D perhaps TRBD1 (6 bases). CDR1 is SGHAT and CDR2 is FQNNGV in the germline V gene. V shed 4 bases and J shed 4 bases, with 19 bases lying between them. The CDR3 covers 16 residues. Here the CDR3 DNA reads TGTGCCAGCAGCTCCCTCCGGGACACTACTCGCTATGGCTACACCTTC. This codes for CASSSLRDTTRYGYTF.

In this sample, this clonotype turned up a few times. The V and J genes are TRBV3-1 and TRBJ2-3; no clear D gene. CDR1 LGHDT and CDR2 YNNKEL come from the germline V gene (reference sequence). V was trimmed by 0 bases and J by 5 bases, leaving 9 bases between them. This CDR3 is 14 amino acids long. The DNA for the CDR3 is TGTGCCAGCAGCCAAGAAGGAGTAAGAGATACGCAGTATTTT. Protein product: CASSQEGVRDTQYF.

This chain uses TRBV24-1 with TRBJ2-7; TRBD1 might be the D (5 bases). Germline V gives CDR1 KGHDR, CDR2 SFDVKD. CDR3 length equals 12 residues. Between the trimmed V and J ends, which lost 3 bases and 3 bases, there was a span of 5 bases. The CDR3 spells CATSDRGYEQYF. Here the CDR3 DNA reads TGTGCCACCAGTGATAGGGGCTACGAGCAGTACTTC.

The genes are TRBV7-9 and TRBJ2-4, with a possible D match to TRBD2 (5 bases). This CDR3 spans 17 amino acids. The V end was cut by 0 bases, the J end by 0 bases, with 12 bases between. CDR1 SEHNR and CDR2 FQNEAQ come from the germline V gene (reference sequence). CDR3 in DNA: TGTGCCAGCAGCTTAGCGCTAACGGGGATAGCCAAAAACATTCAGTACTTC. Translated: CASSLALTGIAKNIQYF.

Of note for this clonotype: A read error is possible here, since a much larger clone lies one base away. The CDR3 sequence: CASSSDSRDYNEQLF. As DNA, the CDR3 is TGTGCCAGCAGCTCGGACAGCAGAGACTACAATGAGCAGCTCTTC. J is TRBJ2-1 and V is TRBV5-4, with D possibly matching TRBD1 (6 bases). This CDR3 spans 15 amino acids. CDR1 is SGHNT, CDR2 YYREEE, per germline (reference sequence).

The J gene is TRBJ2-4, the V gene TRBV7-8; unclear D gene. Per the germline V gene, CDR1 is SGHVS and CDR2 is FQNEAQ. Trimming took 6 bases from V and 0 from J, leaving 24 bases between them. The length of the CDR3 is 19 residues. CDR3 region: CASSFWHPNSYLAKNIQYF. The DNA for the CDR3 is TGTGCCAGCAGTTTTTGGCACCCGAACAGCTACTTAGCCAAAAACATTCAGTACTTC. Full variable domain (missing parts from reference TRBV7-8 and TRBJ2-4): GAGVSQSPRYKVAKRGQDVALRCDPISGHVSLFWYQQALGQGPEFLTYFQNEAQLDKSGLPSDRFFAERPEGSVSTLKIQRTQQEDSAVYLCASSFWHPNSYLAKNIQYFGAGTRLSVL.

Many counts were recorded for this clonotype. The V gene is TRBV6-6, the J gene TRBJ1-2; D is possibly TRBD1 (5 bases). Per germline, CDR1 MNHNY and CDR2 SVGAGI (reference sequence). V lost 2 bases, J lost 8 bases, and 15 bases lay in between. This CDR3 is built from 14 residues. DNA of the CDR3: TGTGCCAGCAGTTACGGAGGGGTGCTAGGCGGCTACACCTTC. Its protein product is CASSYGGVLGGYTF.